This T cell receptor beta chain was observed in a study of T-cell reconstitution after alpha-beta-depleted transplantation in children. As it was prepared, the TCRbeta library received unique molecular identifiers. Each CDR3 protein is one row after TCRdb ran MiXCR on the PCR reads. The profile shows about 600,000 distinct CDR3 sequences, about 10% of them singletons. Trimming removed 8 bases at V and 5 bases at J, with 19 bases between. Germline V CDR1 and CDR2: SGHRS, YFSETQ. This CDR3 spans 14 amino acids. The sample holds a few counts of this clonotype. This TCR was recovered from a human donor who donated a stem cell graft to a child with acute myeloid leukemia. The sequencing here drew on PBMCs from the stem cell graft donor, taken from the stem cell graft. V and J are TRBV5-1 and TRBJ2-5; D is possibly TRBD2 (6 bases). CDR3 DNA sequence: TGCGCCAGTACGCTTAGCGGAGGGGTGGAGACCCAGTACTTC. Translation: CASTLSGGVETQYF.